This TCR beta chain was identified during a study of blood T cell repertoires in COVID-19. Study at large: The cDNA or gDNA used as material had been derived from T cells, B-cell-depleted T cells, or PBMCs.

Original processing notes: Estimation of nucleated cell counts was performed using reference gene primer amplification. The repertoire was sequenced with immunoSEQ multiplex PCR; TCRdb's copy has only in-frame clones and lacks some. V, J and clone size are those of that table, while D and trimming were read from the DNA. Altogether some 51,000 clones are present, more than 85% being singletons, with the ten largest covering about 3.4%. This clone showed up just once. The sequence was collected from a man aged 50 to 60 with acute or convalescent COVID-19. The sequenced sample consisted of peripheral blood.

The CDR3 spells CASSRSRDRGTEAFF. The CDR3 coding sequence is TGCGCCAGCAGCCGCTCCCGGGACAGGGGAACTGAAGCTTTCTTT. This chain joins TRBV4-1 and TRBJ1-1, with 10 bases that match TRBD1. CDR3 size: 15 residues. After removal of 4 bases from V and 5 bases from J, the junction contained 7 bases not matched to a gene. CDR1 and CDR2 from the germline V gene are MGHRA and YSYEKL.